These T cell receptor beta chains were read from a single sample in a study of T-cell reconstitution after alpha-beta-depleted transplantation in children. One entry per CDR3 protein results from TCRdb running MiXCR on the PCR reads. The sample includes about 440,000 distinct CDR3 sequences, approximately 42% seen only once; the top ten take approximately 30%. Sequenced here: PBMCs, sampled before TCRalphabeta/CD19-depleted stem cell transplant. The receptor source for this set is a girl aged 2 to 10 with aplastic anemia, due to receive a stem cell transplant. CDR3s include the opening cysteine and the closing phenylalanine or tryptophan. A D gene is named only where the DNA matches it firmly. The size of a clone is reported for some rows only, either as once, few or many, or as a class for expanded clones.

D | size | J | V | DNA | CDR3
. | few | TRBJ2-7 | TRBV13 | TGTGCCAGCAGCTTAGGACCTAGCCACCGAGCCTACGAGCAGTACTTC | CASSLGPSHRAYEQYF
. | few | TRBJ2-7 | TRBV10-3 | TGTGCCATCAGTGAGTCGAAGCGGGACAGGCTGAGCGAGCAGTACTTC | CAISESKRDRLSEQYF
TRBD1 | many | TRBJ2-7 | TRBV7-7 | TGTGCCAGCAGCCCGGACAGGGTAGGGGGTCCTATCTACGAGCAGTACTTC | CASSPDRVGGPIYEQYF
. | . | TRBJ2-2 | TRBV5-1 | TGCGCCAGCAGCTTATTACAAACCGCCGGGGAGCTGTTTTTT | CASSLLQTAGELFF
TRBD2 | . | TRBJ2-1 | TRBV29-1 | TGCAGCGTTGATGGCGGGAGGGCCGCGTTCTTC | CSVDGGRAAFF
. | few | TRBJ2-1 | TRBV6-5 | TGTGCCAGCAGTTACTCTGCCAGGGCCCCCTACAATGAGCAGTTCTTC | CASSYSARAPYNEQFF
TRBD1 | many | TRBJ2-1 | TRBV27 | TGTGCCAGCCGGGTGGGACAGGGAGGTGGTAATGAGCAGTTCTTC | CASRVGQGGGNEQFF
TRBD2 | . | TRBJ2-5 | TRBV12-3/TRBV12-4 | TGTGCCAGCAGTTTGGCGGGGGGGACCCAGTACTTC | CASSLAGGTQYF
. | . | TRBJ1-5 | TRBV5-1 | TGCGCCAGCAGCTTGTCAGCCGGGGGCAATCAGCCCCAGCATTTT | CASSLSAGGNQPQHF
. | . | TRBJ2-7 | TRBV4-1 | TGCGCCAGCAGCCAAGATCCGGGAGCGCCGAGGGATTACGAGCAGTACTTC | CASSQDPGAPRDYEQYF
TRBD2 | few | TRBJ2-1 | TRBV10-2 | TGCGCCAGCAGAGACCAACTAGCGACTCCTCAATCCAATGAGCAGTTCTTC | CASRDQLATPQSNEQFF
. | few | TRBJ2-7 | TRBV10-2 | TGCGCCAGCAGCTCGACAGCTTCCTACGAGCAGTACTTC | CASSSTASYEQYF
TRBD1 | . | TRBJ2-4 | TRBV20-1 | TGCAGTGCTCGGGCCGGGACAGTAAACATTCAGTACTTC | CSARAGTVNIQYF
. | . | TRBJ2-5 | TRBV11-2 | TGTGCCAGCAGCGTATCCGGTATGGTGTCTGAGACCCAGTACTTC | CASSVSGMVSETQYF
. | many | TRBJ2-3 | TRBV29-1 | TGCAGCGTTGAGGGGGTCGCGGCGGGCAATACGCAGTATTTT | CSVEGVAAGNTQYF
TRBD2 | many | TRBJ2-5 | TRBV29-1 | TGCAGCGTGGGGGGGGAGACCCAGTACTTC | CSVGGETQYF
TRBD2 | . | TRBJ2-1 | TRBV20-1 | TGCAGTGCCGCTCGGGGGGTCGGGAATGAGCAGTTCTTC | CSAARGVGNEQFF
. | . | TRBJ2-7 | TRBV6-2/TRBV6-3 | TGTGCCAGCAGTTACCCCTCCTACGAGCAGTACTTC | CASSYPSYEQYF
. | many | TRBJ2-1 | TRBV29-1 | TGCAGCGTCCTACCGGGGCGGACAGCAATGATGAATGAGCAGTTCTTC | CSVLPGRTAMMNEQFF
TRBD2 | once | TRBJ2-2 | TRBV11-3 | TGTGCCAGCAGCTTTCGGGGGGTAGACACCGGGGAGCTGTTTTTT | CASSFRGVDTGELFF
. | . | TRBJ2-7 | TRBV2 | TGTGCCAGCAGAATGGACACAGGGGGGGCCTACGAGCAGTACTTC | CASRMDTGGAYEQYF
TRBD1 | few | TRBJ1-6 | TRBV20-1 | TGCAGTGCTCGGACCGGGACAGATAATTCACCCCTCCACTTT | CSARTGTDNSPLHF
. | . | TRBJ2-3 | TRBV20-1 | TGCAGTGCTAGAGATAAGTACCGGACGCAAGATACGCAGTATTTT | CSARDKYRTQDTQYF
TRBD1 | . | TRBJ1-1 | TRBV5-1 | TGCGCCAGCAGCCGAGACAGGGCTCGAGCTTTCTTT | CASSRDRARAFF
TRBD1 | . | TRBJ2-7 | TRBV12-3/TRBV12-4 | TGTGCCAGCAGTTTACAGGACAGGGGGGAGCAGTACTTC | CASSLQDRGEQYF
. | few | TRBJ2-1 | TRBV14 | TGTGCCAGCAGCCAAGATTTGGGGGGTGAGCAGTTCTTC | CASSQDLGGEQFF
TRBD2 | many | TRBJ2-1 | TRBV12-3/TRBV12-4 | TGTGCCAGCAGTCTAAGGGGTAGCGGGAGCAATGAGCAGTTCTTC | CASSLRGSGSNEQFF
. | . | TRBJ2-4 | TRBV20-1 | TGCAGTGCTAGCTGGGACGTTAACATTCAGTACTTC | CSASWDVNIQYF
. | once | TRBJ2-7 | TRBV27 | TGTGCCAGCAGTGTACAGGGTAGGGCAGGCGAGCAGTACTTC | CASSVQGRAGEQYF
. | many | TRBJ2-7 | TRBV27 | TGTGCCACCCCCTACGAGCAGTACTTC | CATPYEQYF
. | . | TRBJ2-3 | TRBV19 | TGTGCCACGAGGGCAGGGGGCACAGATACGCAGTATTTT | CATRAGGTDTQYF
TRBD2 | . | TRBJ2-1 | TRBV9 | TGTGCCAGCAGCGTAGGACTAGCGGGGCCCGGCTCCTACAATGAGCAGTTCTTC | CASSVGLAGPGSYNEQFF
TRBD1 | . | TRBJ2-4 | TRBV5-6 | TGTGCCAACAGCCCCAGGACAGGGGGTGTTCCTATTCATTACTTC | CANSPRTGGVPIHYF
TRBD2 | . | TRBJ2-3 | TRBV20-1 | TGCAGTGCTAGAGATGTTGGTTGGGGGGGAGATACGCAGTATTTT | CSARDVGWGGDTQYF
. | many | TRBJ2-1 | TRBV5-1 | TGCGCCAGCAGCTCCATAACAGGGTCCGACAATGAGCAGTTCTTC | CASSSITGSDNEQFF
. | . | TRBJ2-6 | TRBV28 | TGTGCCAGCAGCCCCGGAGCGATTCAGGGGACGGCTGGGGCCAACGTCCTGACTTTC | CASSPGAIQGTAGANVLTF
TRBD2 | . | TRBJ2-2 | TRBV12-3/TRBV12-4 | TGTGCCAGCAGTTTTCTGGGGGGGTCGGGCACCGGGGAGCTGTTTTTT | CASSFLGGSGTGELFF
. | few | TRBJ2-7 | TRBV27 | TGTGCCAGCAGTTTATCAGGGGTCTACGAGCACTACTTC | CASSLSGVYEHYF
. | many | TRBJ2-1 | TRBV27 | TGTGCCAGCAGTTTAACACTAGCTGTATACAATGAGCAGTTCTTC | CASSLTLAVYNEQFF
TRBD1 | many | TRBJ2-1 | TRBV9 | TGTGCCAGCAGCGTAGCTACCGGAGCAGGGGGCGATGAGCAGTTCTTC | CASSVATGAGGDEQFF
. | . | TRBJ2-7 | TRBV5-1 | TGCGCCAGCAGCTTGGGGAGGGCGACCAACGAGCAGTACTTC | CASSLGRATNEQYF
TRBD1 | many | TRBJ2-7 | TRBV4-1 | TGCGCCAGCAGCCAAGGGACAGGGGGAACCTACGAGCAGTACTTC | CASSQGTGGTYEQYF
TRBD2 | . | TRBJ2-1 | TRBV9 | TGTGCCAGCAGCCCTCTAGCGGGAGGCCGTGTGGATGAGCAGTTCTTC | CASSPLAGGRVDEQFF
TRBD2 | few | TRBJ2-1 | TRBV6-1 | TGTGCCAGCAGTCGTATACTAGCGGGAGGGCCCGGTGAGCAGTTCTTC | CASSRILAGGPGEQFF
. | few | TRBJ2-7 | TRBV28 | TGTGCCAGTAGTTTGGTGGGTAACTACGAGCAGTACTTC | CASSLVGNYEQYF
. | few | TRBJ1-2 | TRBV7-2 | TGTGCCAGCAGCTTAGGACGGAGATATGGCTACACCTTC | CASSLGRRYGYTF
TRBD2 | . | TRBJ2-1 | TRBV20-1 | TGCAGTGCCCAACGGACTAGCGGGGAAAATGAGCAGTTCTTC | CSAQRTSGENEQFF
. | . | TRBJ2-6 | TRBV7-3 | TGTGCCAGCAGCTTAATGCGACCGATCCTGAGCTCTGGGGCCAACGTCCTGACTTTC | CASSLMRPILSSGANVLTF